This T cell receptor (beta chain) comes out of a study of T-cell reconstitution after alpha-beta-depleted transplantation in children. Study results and limitations: One year after transplant, T-cell counts and diversity came mostly from newly produced T cells. Recipient T cells and thymic progenitors that survived were the source of the high TCRbeta diversity seen at day 60 in some patients. Expanded graft clones numbering several hundred reportedly gave rise to alpha-beta T cells about two months after transplant.

This clonotype appeared a few times. The target antigen is unknown. Unique molecular identifiers were incorporated during preparation of the TCRbeta library. TCRdb reprocessed the PCR reads with MiXCR, giving one entry per CDR3 protein. Altogether around 700,000 distinct CDR3 sequences are present, around 13% being singletons, with the ten largest covering about 0.77%. CDR1 is SGHVS and CDR2 is FQNEAQ in the germline V gene. Losses at the gene ends were 5 bases for V and 2 bases for J; bases not matched to a gene: 12. This CDR3 has 17 amino acids. This rearrangement joins TRBV7-8 to TRBJ2-1; 7 bases are shared with TRBD2. Material: PBMCs, obtained before TCRalphabeta/CD19-depleted stem cell transplant. The sequence was obtained from a girl aged 2-9 years with congenital amegakaryocytic thrombocytopenia, due to receive a stem cell transplant. The CDR3 is CASSPEGLAATYNEQFF. The CDR3 DNA follows: TGTGCCAGCAGCCCCGAAGGGCTAGCGGCCACCTACAATGAGCAGTTCTTC.